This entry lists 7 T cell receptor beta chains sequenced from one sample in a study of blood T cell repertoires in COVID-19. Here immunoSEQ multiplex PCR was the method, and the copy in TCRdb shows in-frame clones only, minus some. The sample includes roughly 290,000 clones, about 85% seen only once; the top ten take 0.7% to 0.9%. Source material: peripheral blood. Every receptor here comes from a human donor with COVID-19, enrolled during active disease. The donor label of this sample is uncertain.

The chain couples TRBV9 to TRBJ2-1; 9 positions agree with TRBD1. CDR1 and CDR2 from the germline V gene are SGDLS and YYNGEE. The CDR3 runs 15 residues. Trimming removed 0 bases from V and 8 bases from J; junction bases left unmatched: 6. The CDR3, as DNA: TGTGCCAGCAGCGTAGGCGGACAGGGGTGGGATGAGCAGTTCTTC. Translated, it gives CASSVGGQGWDEQFF.

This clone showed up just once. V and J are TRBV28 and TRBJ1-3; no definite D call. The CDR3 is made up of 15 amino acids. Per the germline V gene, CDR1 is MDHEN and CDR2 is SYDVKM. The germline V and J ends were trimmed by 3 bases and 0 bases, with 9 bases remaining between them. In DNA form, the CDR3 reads TGTGCCAGCAGTTTGAGGCTCAGCTCTGGAAACACCATATATTTT. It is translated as CASSLRLSSGNTIYF.

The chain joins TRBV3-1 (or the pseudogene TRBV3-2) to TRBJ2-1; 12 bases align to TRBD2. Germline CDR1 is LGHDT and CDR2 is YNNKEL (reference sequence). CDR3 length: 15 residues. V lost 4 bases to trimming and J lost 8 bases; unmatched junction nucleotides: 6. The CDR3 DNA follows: TGTGCCAGCAGCCCCGGACTAGCGGGAAGCGATGAGCAGTTCTTC. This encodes CASSPGLAGSDEQFF.

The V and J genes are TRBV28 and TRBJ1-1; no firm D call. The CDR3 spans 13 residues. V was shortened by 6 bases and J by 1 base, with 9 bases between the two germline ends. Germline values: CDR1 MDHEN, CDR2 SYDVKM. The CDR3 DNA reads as TGTGCCAGCAGCCAGGTCTCGAACACTGAAGCTTTCTTT. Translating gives CASSQVSNTEAFF.

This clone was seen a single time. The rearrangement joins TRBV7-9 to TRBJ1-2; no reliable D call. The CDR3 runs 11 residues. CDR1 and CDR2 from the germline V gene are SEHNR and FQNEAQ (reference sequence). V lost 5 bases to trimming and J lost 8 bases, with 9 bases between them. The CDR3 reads CASSHDWGYTF. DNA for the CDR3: TGTGCCAGCAGCCACGACTGGGGCTACACCTTC.

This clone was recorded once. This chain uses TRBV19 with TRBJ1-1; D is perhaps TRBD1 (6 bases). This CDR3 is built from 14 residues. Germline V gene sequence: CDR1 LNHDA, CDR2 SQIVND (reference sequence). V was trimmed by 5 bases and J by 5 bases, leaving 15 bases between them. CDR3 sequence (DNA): TGTGCCAGTAGTCCCCAGGGGAGCAATACTGAAGCTTTCTTT. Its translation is CASSPQGSNTEAFF.

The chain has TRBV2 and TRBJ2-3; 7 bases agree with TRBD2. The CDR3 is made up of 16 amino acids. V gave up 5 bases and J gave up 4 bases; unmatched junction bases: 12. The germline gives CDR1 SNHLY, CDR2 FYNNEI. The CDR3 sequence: CASSNRSSGKSDTQYF. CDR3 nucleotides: TGTGCCAGCAGTAATCGATCGAGCGGGAAGTCAGATACGCAGTATTTT. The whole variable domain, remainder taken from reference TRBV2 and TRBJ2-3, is EPEVTQTPSHQVTQMGQEVILRCVPISNHLYFYWYRQILGQKVEFLVSFYNNEISEKSEIFDDQFSVERPDGSNFTLKIRSTKLEDSAMYFCASSNRSSGKSDTQYFGPGTRLTVL.